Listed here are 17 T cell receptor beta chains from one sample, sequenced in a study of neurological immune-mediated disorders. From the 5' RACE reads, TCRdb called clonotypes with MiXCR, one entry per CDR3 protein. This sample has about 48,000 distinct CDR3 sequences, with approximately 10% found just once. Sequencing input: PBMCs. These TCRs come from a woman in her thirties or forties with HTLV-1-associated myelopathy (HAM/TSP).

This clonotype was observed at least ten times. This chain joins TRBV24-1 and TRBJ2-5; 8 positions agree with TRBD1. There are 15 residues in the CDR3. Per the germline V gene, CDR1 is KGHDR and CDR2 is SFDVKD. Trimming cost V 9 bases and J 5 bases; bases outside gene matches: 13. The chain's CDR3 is CATSYRGAGEETQYF. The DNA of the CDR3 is TGTGCCACCTCATACAGGGGGGCCGGGGAGGAGACCCAGTACTTC.

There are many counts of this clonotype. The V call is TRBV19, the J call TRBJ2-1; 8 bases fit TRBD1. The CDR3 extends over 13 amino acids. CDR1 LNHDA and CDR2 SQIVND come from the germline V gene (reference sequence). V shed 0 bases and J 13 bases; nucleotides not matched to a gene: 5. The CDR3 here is CASSIDRRGLQFF. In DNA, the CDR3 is TGTGCCAGTAGTATAGATCGCAGGGGGCTCCAGTTCTTC. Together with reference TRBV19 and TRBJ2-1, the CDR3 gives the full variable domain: DGGITQSPKYLFRKEGQNVTLSCEQNLNHDAMYWYRQDPGQGLRLIYYSQIVNDFQKGDIAEGYSVSREKKESFPLTVTSAQKNPTAFYLCASSIDRRGLQFFGPGTRLTVL.

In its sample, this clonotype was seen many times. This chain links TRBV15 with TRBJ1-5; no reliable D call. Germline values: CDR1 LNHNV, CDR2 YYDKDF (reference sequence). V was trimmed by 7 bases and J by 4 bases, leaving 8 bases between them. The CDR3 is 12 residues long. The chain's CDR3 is CATTKGNQPQHF. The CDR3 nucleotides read TGTGCCACCACCAAGGGTAATCAGCCCCAGCATTTT. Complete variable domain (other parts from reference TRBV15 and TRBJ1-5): DAMVIQNPRYQVTQFGKPVTLSCSQTLNHNVMYWYQQKSSQAPKLLFHYYDKDFNNEADTPDNFQSRRPNTSFCFLDIRSPGLGDTAMYLCATTKGNQPQHFGDGTRLSIL.

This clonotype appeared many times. The CDR3 DNA is TGTGCCTGGAGTTGGGGGTCCGGGGAGCTGTTTTTT. It codes for CAWSWGSGELFF. This chain joins TRBV30 and TRBJ2-2; D may correspond to TRBD1 or TRBD2 (5 bases each). CDR1 GTSNPN and CDR2 SVGIG come from the germline V gene (reference sequence). The V end lost 2 bases, the J end lost 6 bases, and 7 bases lay between the germline ends. The CDR3 has 12 amino acids.

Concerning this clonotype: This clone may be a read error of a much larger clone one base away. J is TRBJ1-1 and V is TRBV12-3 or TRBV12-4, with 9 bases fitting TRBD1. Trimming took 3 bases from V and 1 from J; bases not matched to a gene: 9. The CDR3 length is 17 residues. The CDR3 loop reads CASSLRRGTGSNTEAFF. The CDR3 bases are TGTGCCAGCAGTTTGCGGCGGGGGACAGGGTCGAACACTGAAGCTTTCTTT.

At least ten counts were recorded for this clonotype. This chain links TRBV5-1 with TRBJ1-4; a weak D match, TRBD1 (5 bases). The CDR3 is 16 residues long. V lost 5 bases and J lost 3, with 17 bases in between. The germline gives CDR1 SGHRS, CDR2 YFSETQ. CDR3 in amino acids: CASRRDGSGPNEKLFF. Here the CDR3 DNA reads TGCGCCAGCAGAAGGGACGGAAGTGGCCCTAATGAAAAACTGTTTTTT. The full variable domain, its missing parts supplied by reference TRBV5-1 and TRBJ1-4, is KAGVTQTPRYLIKTRGQQVTLSCSPISGHRSVSWYQQTPGQGLQFLFEYFSETQRNKGNFPGRFSGRQFSNSRSEMNVSTLELGDSALYLCASRRDGSGPNEKLFFGSGTQLSVL.

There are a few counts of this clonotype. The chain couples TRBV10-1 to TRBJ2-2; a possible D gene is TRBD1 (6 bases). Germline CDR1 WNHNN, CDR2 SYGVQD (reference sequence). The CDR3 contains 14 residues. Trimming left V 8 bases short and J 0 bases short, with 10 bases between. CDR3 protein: CASSEGANTGELFF. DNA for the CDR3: TGCGCCAGCTCTGAGGGGGCGAACACCGGGGAGCTGTTTTTT.

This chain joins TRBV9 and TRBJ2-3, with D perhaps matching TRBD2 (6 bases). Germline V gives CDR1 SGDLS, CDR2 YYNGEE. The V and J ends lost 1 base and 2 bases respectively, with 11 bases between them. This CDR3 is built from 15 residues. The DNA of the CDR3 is TGTGCCAGCAGCGTATTGGCGGGACCCACAGATACGCAGTATTTT. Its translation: CASSVLAGPTDTQYF.

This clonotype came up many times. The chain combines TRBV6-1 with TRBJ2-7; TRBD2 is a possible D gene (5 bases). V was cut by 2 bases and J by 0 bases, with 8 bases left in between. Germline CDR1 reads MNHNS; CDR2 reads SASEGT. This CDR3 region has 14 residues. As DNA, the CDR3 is TGTGCCAGCAGTGAACCCGGGATCTCCTACGAGCAGTACTTC. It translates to CASSEPGISYEQYF.

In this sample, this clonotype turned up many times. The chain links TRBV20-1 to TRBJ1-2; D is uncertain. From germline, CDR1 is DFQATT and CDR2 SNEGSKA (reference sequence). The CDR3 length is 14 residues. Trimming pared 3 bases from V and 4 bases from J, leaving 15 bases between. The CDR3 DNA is TGCAGTGCTAGTAACGGCGGACTATCCTATGGCTACACCTTC. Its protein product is CSASNGGLSYGYTF.

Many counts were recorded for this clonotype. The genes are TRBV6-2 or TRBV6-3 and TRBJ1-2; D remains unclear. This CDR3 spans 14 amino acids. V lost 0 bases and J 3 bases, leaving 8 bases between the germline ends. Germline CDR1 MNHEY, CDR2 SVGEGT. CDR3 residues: CASSYSTGYYGYTF. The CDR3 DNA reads TGTGCCAGCAGTTACTCGACCGGGTACTATGGCTACACCTTC.

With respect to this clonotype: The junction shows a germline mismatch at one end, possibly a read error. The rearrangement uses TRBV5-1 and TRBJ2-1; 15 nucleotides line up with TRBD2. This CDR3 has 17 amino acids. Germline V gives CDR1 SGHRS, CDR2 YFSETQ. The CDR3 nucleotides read TGTGCCAGCAGACCCGGACTAGCGGGGGGGCTTATGAATGAGCAGCTCTTC. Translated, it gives CASRPGLAGGLMNEQLF.

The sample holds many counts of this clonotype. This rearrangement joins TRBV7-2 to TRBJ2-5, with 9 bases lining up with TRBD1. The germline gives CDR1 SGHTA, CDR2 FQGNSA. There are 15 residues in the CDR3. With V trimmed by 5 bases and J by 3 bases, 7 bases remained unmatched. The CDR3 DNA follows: TGTGCCAGCAGCCGGGGACAGGGAGGAGAAGAGACCCAGTACTTC. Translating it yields CASSRGQGGEETQYF.

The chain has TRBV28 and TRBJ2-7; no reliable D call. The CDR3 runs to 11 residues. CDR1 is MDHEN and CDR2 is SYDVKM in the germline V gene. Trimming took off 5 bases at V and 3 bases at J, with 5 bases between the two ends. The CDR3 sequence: CASSLDYEQYF. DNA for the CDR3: TGTGCCAGCAGTCTGGACTACGAGCAGTACTTC.

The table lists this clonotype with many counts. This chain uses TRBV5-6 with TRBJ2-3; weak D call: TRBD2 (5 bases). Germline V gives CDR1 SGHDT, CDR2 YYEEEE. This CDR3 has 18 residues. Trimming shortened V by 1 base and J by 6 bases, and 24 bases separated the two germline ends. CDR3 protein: CASSLKPSRVSGVDTQYF. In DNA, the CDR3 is TGTGCCAGCAGCTTGAAGCCTTCGAGGGTGAGTGGAGTGGATACGCAGTATTTT.

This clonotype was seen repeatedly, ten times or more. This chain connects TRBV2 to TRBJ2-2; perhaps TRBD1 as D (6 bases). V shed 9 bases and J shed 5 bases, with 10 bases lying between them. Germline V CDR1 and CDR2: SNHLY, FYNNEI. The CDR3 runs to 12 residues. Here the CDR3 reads CASRQGTGELFF. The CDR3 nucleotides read TGTGCCAGTCGTCAGGGGACCGGGGAGCTGTTTTTT.

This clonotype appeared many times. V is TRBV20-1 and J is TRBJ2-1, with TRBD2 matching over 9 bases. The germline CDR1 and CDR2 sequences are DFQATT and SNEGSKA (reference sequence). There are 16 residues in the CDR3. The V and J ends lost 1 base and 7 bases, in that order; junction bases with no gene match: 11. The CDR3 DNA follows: TGCAGTGCTAGAGGTGGATGGGCGGGGGGGCGGAATGAGCAGTTCTTC. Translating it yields CSARGGWAGGRNEQFF.